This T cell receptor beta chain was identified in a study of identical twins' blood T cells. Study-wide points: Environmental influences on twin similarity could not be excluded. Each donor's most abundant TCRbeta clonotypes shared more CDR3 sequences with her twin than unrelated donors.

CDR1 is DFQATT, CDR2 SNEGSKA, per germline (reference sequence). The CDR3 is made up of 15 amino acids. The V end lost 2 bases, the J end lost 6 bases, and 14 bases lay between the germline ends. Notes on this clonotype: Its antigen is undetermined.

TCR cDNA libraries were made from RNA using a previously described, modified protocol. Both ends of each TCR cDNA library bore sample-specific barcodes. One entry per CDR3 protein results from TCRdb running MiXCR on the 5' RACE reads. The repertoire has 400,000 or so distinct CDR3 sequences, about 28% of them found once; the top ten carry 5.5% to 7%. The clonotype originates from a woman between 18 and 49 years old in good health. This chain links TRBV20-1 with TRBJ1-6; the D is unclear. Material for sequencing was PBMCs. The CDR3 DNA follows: TGCAGTGCTAGAACCAAGACAAGAGGTAATTCACCCCTCCACTTT. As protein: CSARTKTRGNSPLHF.